This T cell receptor (beta chain) was obtained from a study of CD8 T cells in ankylosing spondylitis. This CDR3 spans 15 amino acids. Germline CDR1 and CDR2: DFQATT and SNEGSKA (reference sequence). The J segment lost 7 bases and the V segment lost 6 bases, leaving 13 bases of the junction unmatched. TCRdb analysed the 5' RACE reads with MiXCR anew, one entry per CDR3 protein. Of some 220,000 distinct CDR3 sequences listed, 7.5% to 9.5% are singletons. The origin of this receptor is a female donor with ankylosing spondylitis or in good health (not recorded which). The specimen was blood, either unsorted or a sorted T cell fraction (not recorded which). The rearrangement uses TRBV20-1 and TRBJ2-1, with 9 bases aligning to TRBD2. CDR3 region: CSAPGGTSLGNEQFF. The CDR3 coding sequence is TGCAGTGCCCCTGGGGGGACTAGCCTGGGTAATGAGCAGTTCTTC.